This T cell receptor beta chain stems from a study of T-cell memory formation after mild COVID-19. Study in general: Each donor largely had its own TCR clusters. General study findings and limits: SARS-CoV-2 specificity was not confirmed for second-wave clones peaking on day 37. Pre-infection memory carried some responding clones, suggesting that cross-reactive memory joined. Chiefly within CM and EM were the contracting CD4+ clones; CD8+ ones were within EMRA.

TCRdb redid the calling of the 5' RACE reads with MiXCR, one entry per CDR3 protein. The table shows about 240,000 distinct CDR3 sequences, with approximately 9% occurring only once. The CDR3 consists of 13 residues. From germline, CDR1 is SNHLY and CDR2 FYNNEI. V was cut by 10 bases and J by 2 bases, with 14 bases left in between. Remarks on this clonotype: The antigen is not known.

The rearrangement uses TRBV2 and TRBJ2-5; no firm D call. The sequenced sample was PBMCs or a T cell subset sorted from them (not recorded which). This receptor was taken from a man between 18 and 35 years old who had mild COVID-19 (a few samples of this study predate the infection). Cell type and time point are not known. CDR3 sequence (DNA): TGTGCCACCCTACATCAGGCACAAGAGACCCAGTACTTC. Translating gives CATLHQAQETQYF. The full variable domain, in which reference TRBV2 and TRBJ2-5 provide the parts outside the CDR3, is EPEVTQTPSHQVTQMGQEVILRCVPISNHLYFYWYRQILGQKVEFLVSFYNNEISEKSEIFDDQFSVERPDGSNFTLKIRSTKLEDSAMYFCATLHQAQETQYFGPGTRLLVL.